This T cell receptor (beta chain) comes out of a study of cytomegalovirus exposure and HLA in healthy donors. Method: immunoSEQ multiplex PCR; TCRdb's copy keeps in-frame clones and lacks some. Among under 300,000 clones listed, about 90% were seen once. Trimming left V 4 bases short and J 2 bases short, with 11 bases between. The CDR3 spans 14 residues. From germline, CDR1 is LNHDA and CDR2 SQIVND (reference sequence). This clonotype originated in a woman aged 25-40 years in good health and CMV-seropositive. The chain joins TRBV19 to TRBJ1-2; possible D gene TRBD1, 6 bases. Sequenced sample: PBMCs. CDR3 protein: CASSTGVRNYGYTF. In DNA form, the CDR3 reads TGTGCCAGTAGTACAGGGGTACGGAACTATGGCTACACCTTC. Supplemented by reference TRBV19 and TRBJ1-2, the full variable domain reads DGGITQSPKYLFRKEGQNVTLSCEQNLNHDAMYWYRQDPGQGLRLIYYSQIVNDFQKGDIAEGYSVSREKKESFPLTVTSAQKNPTAFYLCASSTGVRNYGYTFGSGTRLTVV.